The sequence of this T cell receptor (beta chain) was determined in a study of blood T cells in healthy people across ages. Study-level background: Template switching picked up about one barcoded beta molecule for each two T cells.

The people who gave samples were healthy Caucasians from Russia, aged roughly 6 to 95. Total RNA extraction produced at least 5 micrograms (per sample) for the study. A second PCR of 7 to 11 cycles used a sample-barcoded 5' primer and a J-beta primer mix. Each cDNA molecule, via a template-switch adaptor with 12 random nucleotides, was tagged. TCRdb itself ran the 5' RACE reads through MiXCR, one entry per CDR3 protein. The profile shows approximately 2,000,000 distinct CDR3 sequences, 39% of them singletons. The CDR3 is 11 residues long. The germline CDR1 and CDR2 sequences are SGHTA and FQGNSA. The V end was cut by 5 bases, the J end by 12 bases, with 13 bases between.

The V call is TRBV7-2, the J call TRBJ1-2, with D tentatively TRBD1 (5 bases). The sequenced material came from blood. The receptor was isolated from a human donor in good health. Here the CDR3 reads CASSRGSGNTF. CDR3 bases: TGTGCCAGCAGCCGTGGTTCAGGGAACACCTTC.